A selection of T cell receptor beta chains follows, all from one sample in a study of T cell repertoires in cytomegalovirus infection. TCRdb reanalysed the reads using MiXCR and keeps one entry per CDR3 protein. The data contain some 700,000 distinct CDR3 sequences, roughly 35% of them singletons. Source material: PBMCs. These receptors came from a human donor in good health (CMV status not recorded). Some clones in this sample may be carry-over from other donors' samples. The CDR3 runs from the conserved cysteine through the conserved F or W. The D gene is left open where the match is weak. Clone sizes are given selectively: once, few, many, or a class where the clone is expanded.

d_call: TRBD1; cdr3_length: 15; clone_size: few; v_call: TRBV6-1; j_call: TRBJ2-5; cdr3_nt: TGTGCCAGCAGTGGAGGGACAGGACGTGGGGAGACCCAGTACTTC; cdr3_aa: CASSGGTGRGETQYF
d_call: TRBD1; cdr3_length: 15; clone_size: few; v_call: TRBV27; j_call: TRBJ2-7; cdr3_nt: TGTGCCAGCAGTCGCTATCCAGGGGGATTATACGAGCAGTACTTC; cdr3_aa: CASSRYPGGLYEQYF
d_call: TRBD1; cdr3_length: 15; clone_size: few; v_call: TRBV18; j_call: TRBJ2-7; cdr3_nt: TGTGCCAGCTCACCGGGCCGGGACAGGGTCCACGAGCAGTACTTC; cdr3_aa: CASSPGRDRVHEQYF
d_call: .; cdr3_length: 16; clone_size: .; v_call: TRBV2; j_call: TRBJ2-7; cdr3_nt: TGTGCCAGCAGTGAAGGGGGGGATCTGATTAGCTACGAGCAGTACTTC; cdr3_aa: CASSEGGDLISYEQYF
d_call: TRBD1; cdr3_length: 14; clone_size: many; v_call: TRBV12-3/TRBV12-4; j_call: TRBJ1-1; cdr3_nt: TGTGCCAGCATCCCGGGACAGAAGAACACTGAAGCTTTCTTT; cdr3_aa: CASIPGQKNTEAFF
d_call: .; cdr3_length: 13; clone_size: .; v_call: TRBV7-6; j_call: TRBJ1-1; cdr3_nt: TGTGCCAGCAGGAGGGGAGGGAACACTGAAGCTTTCTTT; cdr3_aa: CASRRGGNTEAFF
d_call: TRBD2; cdr3_length: 16; clone_size: few; v_call: TRBV20-1; j_call: TRBJ2-7; cdr3_nt: TGCAGTGCCTCCCCCCCGCGGGGGGCCCGCTCCTACGAGCAGTACTTC; cdr3_aa: CSASPPRGARSYEQYF
d_call: .; cdr3_length: 16; clone_size: few; v_call: TRBV12-3/TRBV12-4; j_call: TRBJ2-1; cdr3_nt: TGTGCCAGCAGTCCCTCGCCGTTAGCTGGATACAATGAGCAGTTCTTC; cdr3_aa: CASSPSPLAGYNEQFF
d_call: .; cdr3_length: 15; clone_size: .; v_call: TRBV6-5; j_call: TRBJ1-5; cdr3_nt: TGTGCCAGCAGCCGGTCTCCAGGGGTGGATCAGCCCCAGCATTTT; cdr3_aa: CASSRSPGVDQPQHF
d_call: .; cdr3_length: 14; clone_size: .; v_call: TRBV4-1; j_call: TRBJ2-5; cdr3_nt: TGCGCCAGCAGCCACTATAAGGGGGGCCATCTCCAGTACTTC; cdr3_aa: CASSHYKGGHLQYF
d_call: TRBD1; cdr3_length: 15; clone_size: .; v_call: TRBV28; j_call: TRBJ2-7; cdr3_nt: TGTGCCAGCAGGATTTCCGGGACAGGGGGGTCCGAGCAGTACTTC; cdr3_aa: CASRISGTGGSEQYF
d_call: TRBD1; cdr3_length: 17; clone_size: few; v_call: TRBV28; j_call: TRBJ1-1; cdr3_nt: TGTGCCAGCAGTTTATATGGGACAGGGGGCAGCGTAGCTGAAGCTTTCTTT; cdr3_aa: CASSLYGTGGSVAEAFF
d_call: TRBD2; cdr3_length: 15; clone_size: few; v_call: TRBV7-6; j_call: TRBJ2-1; cdr3_nt: TGTGCCAGCAGCTTAGGGCGGGAGGGCCTCATTGAGCAGTTCTTC; cdr3_aa: CASSLGREGLIEQFF
d_call: TRBD1; cdr3_length: 16; clone_size: .; v_call: TRBV5-6; j_call: TRBJ2-1; cdr3_nt: TGTGCCAGCAGCCCCAGGGGCAGGGGGTTCTACAATGAGCAGTTCTTC; cdr3_aa: CASSPRGRGFYNEQFF
d_call: .; cdr3_length: 15; clone_size: few; v_call: TRBV5-1; j_call: TRBJ1-2; cdr3_nt: TGCGCCAGCAGCTTGGCCTTAGGGAAGGACAATGGCTACACCTTC; cdr3_aa: CASSLALGKDNGYTF
d_call: TRBD1; cdr3_length: 13; clone_size: .; v_call: TRBV7-2; j_call: TRBJ2-5; cdr3_nt: TGTGCCAGCGGGACAGTGATACAAGAGACCCAGTACTTC; cdr3_aa: CASGTVIQETQYF
d_call: .; cdr3_length: 13; clone_size: .; v_call: TRBV28; j_call: TRBJ1-1; cdr3_nt: TGTGCCAGCAGTTTATTCGACAGAAGTGAAGCTTTCTTT; cdr3_aa: CASSLFDRSEAFF
d_call: .; cdr3_length: 11; clone_size: few; v_call: TRBV11-3; j_call: TRBJ2-7; cdr3_nt: TGTGCCAGCAGCTTGGGGTGCGAGCAGTACTTC; cdr3_aa: CASSLGCEQYF
d_call: TRBD1; cdr3_length: 15; clone_size: .; v_call: TRBV19; j_call: TRBJ1-1; cdr3_nt: TGTGCCAGTAGTCCGAGACAGGGGGCAAAGACTGAAGCTTTCTTT; cdr3_aa: CASSPRQGAKTEAFF
d_call: .; cdr3_length: 16; clone_size: few; v_call: TRBV5-1; j_call: TRBJ1-4; cdr3_nt: TGCGCCAGCAGGTGGGGAGCTAGAAGAACTAATGAAAAACTGTTTTTT; cdr3_aa: CASRWGARRTNEKLFF
d_call: .; cdr3_length: 15; clone_size: .; v_call: TRBV20-1; j_call: TRBJ1-3; cdr3_nt: TGCAGTGCTAGAGGGACAGCTCACTCTGGAAACACCATATATTTT; cdr3_aa: CSARGTAHSGNTIYF
d_call: .; cdr3_length: 13; clone_size: .; v_call: TRBV6-1; j_call: TRBJ2-3; cdr3_nt: TGTGCCAGCAGTGAAAGGCCCGGGGATACGCAGTATTTT; cdr3_aa: CASSERPGDTQYF
d_call: .; cdr3_length: 16; clone_size: many; v_call: TRBV12-3/TRBV12-4; j_call: TRBJ2-5; cdr3_nt: TGTGCCAGCAGTAGCTGGGCCAACCGGTTCCAAGAGACCCAGTACTTC; cdr3_aa: CASSSWANRFQETQYF
d_call: .; cdr3_length: 14; clone_size: once; v_call: TRBV10-2; j_call: TRBJ1-1; cdr3_nt: TGCGCCAGCAGTGGGATCCAGGGGAACACTGAAGCTTTCTTT; cdr3_aa: CASSGIQGNTEAFF
d_call: .; cdr3_length: 12; clone_size: few; v_call: TRBV27; j_call: TRBJ2-1; cdr3_nt: TGTGCCAGCAGTTTTGATATAAATGAGCAGTTCTTC; cdr3_aa: CASSFDINEQFF
d_call: TRBD1; cdr3_length: 14; clone_size: many; v_call: TRBV7-6; j_call: TRBJ1-5; cdr3_nt: TGTGCCAGCAGCCGAGGGGGACAGGGGTCGGCCCAGCATTTT; cdr3_aa: CASSRGGQGSAQHF
d_call: .; cdr3_length: 17; clone_size: .; v_call: TRBV12-3/TRBV12-4; j_call: TRBJ2-2; cdr3_nt: TGTGCCAGCAGTGATTCAGGGGGGCTGGTGAACACCGGGGAGCTGTTTTTT; cdr3_aa: CASSDSGGLVNTGELFF
d_call: .; cdr3_length: 16; clone_size: once; v_call: TRBV2; j_call: TRBJ1-5; cdr3_nt: TGTGCCAGCAGTGAAGGTTCCGGGGTTAGCAATCAGCCCCAGCATTTT; cdr3_aa: CASSEGSGVSNQPQHF
d_call: .; cdr3_length: 12; clone_size: .; v_call: TRBV12-3/TRBV12-4; j_call: TRBJ1-3; cdr3_nt: TGTGCCAGCAGTTTTGGGTTAAACACCATATATTTT; cdr3_aa: CASSFGLNTIYF
d_call: TRBD2; cdr3_length: 15; clone_size: .; v_call: TRBV2; j_call: TRBJ2-3; cdr3_nt: TGTGCCAGCAGGGATAGCGGGATTTGGACAGATACGCAGTATTTT; cdr3_aa: CASRDSGIWTDTQYF
d_call: TRBD1; cdr3_length: 14; clone_size: few; v_call: TRBV19; j_call: TRBJ1-1; cdr3_nt: TGTGCCAGTAGTCTTTGGACAGGGGTCACTGAAGCTTTCTTT; cdr3_aa: CASSLWTGVTEAFF
d_call: .; cdr3_length: 14; clone_size: .; v_call: TRBV7-9; j_call: TRBJ2-5; cdr3_nt: TGTGCCAGCAGCGTCCGGGAGACAGAAGAGACCCAGTACTTC; cdr3_aa: CASSVRETEETQYF
d_call: .; cdr3_length: 16; clone_size: .; v_call: TRBV5-1; j_call: TRBJ1-1; cdr3_nt: TGCGCCAGCAACAGGGAGGCGGTAAAGATGAACACTGAAGCTTTCTTT; cdr3_aa: CASNREAVKMNTEAFF
d_call: .; cdr3_length: 14; clone_size: few; v_call: TRBV28; j_call: TRBJ1-1; cdr3_nt: TGTGCGTATGGGTGGGGTCCGACGAACACTGAAGCTTTCTTT; cdr3_aa: CAYGWGPTNTEAFF
d_call: .; cdr3_length: 15; clone_size: .; v_call: TRBV12-3/TRBV12-4; j_call: TRBJ2-2; cdr3_nt: TGTGCCAGCAGCCTAACAGGGTCGAGCACCGGGGAGCTGTTTTTT; cdr3_aa: CASSLTGSSTGELFF
d_call: .; cdr3_length: 15; clone_size: once; v_call: TRBV24-1; j_call: TRBJ1-1; cdr3_nt: TGTGCCACCAGTGATGGAAATCGACGGTACACTGAAGCTTTCTTT; cdr3_aa: CATSDGNRRYTEAFF
d_call: TRBD1; cdr3_length: 16; clone_size: .; v_call: TRBV28; j_call: TRBJ2-7; cdr3_nt: TGTGCCATCAGTTTTGGCCGGGACAGTGTGTCCTACGAGCAGTACTTC; cdr3_aa: CAISFGRDSVSYEQYF
d_call: TRBD2; cdr3_length: 16; clone_size: .; v_call: TRBV11-2; j_call: TRBJ2-1; cdr3_nt: TGTGCCAGCAGCTTGGGGGCTAGCGGGGTCTACAATGAGCAGTTCTTC; cdr3_aa: CASSLGASGVYNEQFF
d_call: TRBD1; cdr3_length: 17; clone_size: .; v_call: TRBV2; j_call: TRBJ1-1; cdr3_nt: TGTGCCAGCAGGGCTCCCATAATACCTGACAGGGACACTGAAGCTTTCTTT; cdr3_aa: CASRAPIIPDRDTEAFF
d_call: TRBD1; cdr3_length: 14; clone_size: .; v_call: TRBV4-1; j_call: TRBJ1-2; cdr3_nt: TGCGCCAGCAGCCAAGCCGGACAGGGCAAGGGCTACCCCTTC; cdr3_aa: CASSQAGQGKGYPF
d_call: TRBD1; cdr3_length: 15; clone_size: .; v_call: TRBV11-2; j_call: TRBJ1-1; cdr3_nt: TGTGCCAGCAGTTCCAACCAGGGGGCGGGAACTGAAGCTTTCTTT; cdr3_aa: CASSSNQGAGTEAFF
d_call: .; cdr3_length: 13; clone_size: few; v_call: TRBV7-8; j_call: TRBJ1-4; cdr3_nt: TGTGCCAGCGGGTGGCAGGTTAATGAAAAACTGTTTTTT; cdr3_aa: CASGWQVNEKLFF
d_call: TRBD1; cdr3_length: 12; clone_size: .; v_call: TRBV5-4; j_call: TRBJ1-1; cdr3_nt: TGTGCCAGCAGACTCGACAGGGGAGAAGCTTTCTTT; cdr3_aa: CASRLDRGEAFF
d_call: .; cdr3_length: 13; clone_size: .; v_call: TRBV27; j_call: TRBJ2-7; cdr3_nt: TGTGCCAGCAGTTACCGGGACGGAGGGGATAAGTACTTC; cdr3_aa: CASSYRDGGDKYF
d_call: .; cdr3_length: 11; clone_size: .; v_call: TRBV10-3; j_call: TRBJ2-7; cdr3_nt: TGTGCCATCAGTGGGTTCGACGAGCAGTACTTC; cdr3_aa: CAISGFDEQYF
d_call: .; cdr3_length: 15; clone_size: .; v_call: TRBV24-1; j_call: TRBJ2-7; cdr3_nt: TGTGCCACCAGTGATTTGCTTCTTGGACGCAGCGAGCAGTACTTC; cdr3_aa: CATSDLLLGRSEQYF
d_call: TRBD2; cdr3_length: 14; clone_size: .; v_call: TRBV20-1; j_call: TRBJ2-7; cdr3_nt: TGCAGCTCCCCCGGGACTAGGGATCGTCACGAGCAGTACTTC; cdr3_aa: CSSPGTRDRHEQYF
d_call: TRBD1; cdr3_length: 15; clone_size: many; v_call: TRBV7-9; j_call: TRBJ1-5; cdr3_nt: TGTGCCAGCAGTCCCACCGGGACAGGGAATCAGCCCCAGCATTTT; cdr3_aa: CASSPTGTGNQPQHF
d_call: TRBD2; cdr3_length: 20; clone_size: few; v_call: TRBV27; j_call: TRBJ2-6; cdr3_nt: TGTGCCAGCAGTCGTAGTTACAGACTAGCGTGGGACTCTGGGGCCAACGTCCTGACTTTC; cdr3_aa: CASSRSYRLAWDSGANVLTF
d_call: .; cdr3_length: 13; clone_size: .; v_call: TRBV7-9; j_call: TRBJ1-1; cdr3_nt: TGTGCCAGCAGCTCCCGCGACAGGACCAAAGCTTTCTTT; cdr3_aa: CASSSRDRTKAFF